This T cell receptor beta chain was retrieved from a study of T cell repertoires in cytomegalovirus infection. For the study at large: Recently identified HLA-C-restricted CMV epitopes and well-studied HLA-B-restricted CMV epitopes were used by the study. Public TCR beta signatures provided an indication of both CMV infection and a matching HLA type. Study-wide results and caveats: CMV-specific HLA-C-restricted TCR beta clonotypes dominated the ex vivo response.

Details on this clonotype: Its specificity is unknown. A much larger clone differs from this one at a single base, so this may be a read error.

Trimming stripped 6 bases from V and 0 bases from J, with 3 bases between. This CDR3 has 12 residues. The germline V gene encodes CDR1 MNHNY and CDR2 SVGAGI (reference sequence). From the reads, TCRdb called clonotypes with MiXCR, one entry per CDR3 protein. This sample yields 650,000 to 850,000 distinct CDR3 sequences, of which about 29% are seen a single time; about an eighth belongs to the top ten. The V call is TRBV6-6, the J call TRBJ2-1; D not certain. This clonotype was sampled from a human donor in good health (CMV status not recorded). Some clones in this sample may be carry-over from other donors' samples. The sequencing used cultured CD8+ T cells from PBMCs, collected from culture after CMV antigen stimulation. The chain's CDR3 is CASRVSYNEQFF. The CDR3 nucleotides read TGTGCCAGCAGAGTCTCCTACAATGAGCAGTTCTTC.